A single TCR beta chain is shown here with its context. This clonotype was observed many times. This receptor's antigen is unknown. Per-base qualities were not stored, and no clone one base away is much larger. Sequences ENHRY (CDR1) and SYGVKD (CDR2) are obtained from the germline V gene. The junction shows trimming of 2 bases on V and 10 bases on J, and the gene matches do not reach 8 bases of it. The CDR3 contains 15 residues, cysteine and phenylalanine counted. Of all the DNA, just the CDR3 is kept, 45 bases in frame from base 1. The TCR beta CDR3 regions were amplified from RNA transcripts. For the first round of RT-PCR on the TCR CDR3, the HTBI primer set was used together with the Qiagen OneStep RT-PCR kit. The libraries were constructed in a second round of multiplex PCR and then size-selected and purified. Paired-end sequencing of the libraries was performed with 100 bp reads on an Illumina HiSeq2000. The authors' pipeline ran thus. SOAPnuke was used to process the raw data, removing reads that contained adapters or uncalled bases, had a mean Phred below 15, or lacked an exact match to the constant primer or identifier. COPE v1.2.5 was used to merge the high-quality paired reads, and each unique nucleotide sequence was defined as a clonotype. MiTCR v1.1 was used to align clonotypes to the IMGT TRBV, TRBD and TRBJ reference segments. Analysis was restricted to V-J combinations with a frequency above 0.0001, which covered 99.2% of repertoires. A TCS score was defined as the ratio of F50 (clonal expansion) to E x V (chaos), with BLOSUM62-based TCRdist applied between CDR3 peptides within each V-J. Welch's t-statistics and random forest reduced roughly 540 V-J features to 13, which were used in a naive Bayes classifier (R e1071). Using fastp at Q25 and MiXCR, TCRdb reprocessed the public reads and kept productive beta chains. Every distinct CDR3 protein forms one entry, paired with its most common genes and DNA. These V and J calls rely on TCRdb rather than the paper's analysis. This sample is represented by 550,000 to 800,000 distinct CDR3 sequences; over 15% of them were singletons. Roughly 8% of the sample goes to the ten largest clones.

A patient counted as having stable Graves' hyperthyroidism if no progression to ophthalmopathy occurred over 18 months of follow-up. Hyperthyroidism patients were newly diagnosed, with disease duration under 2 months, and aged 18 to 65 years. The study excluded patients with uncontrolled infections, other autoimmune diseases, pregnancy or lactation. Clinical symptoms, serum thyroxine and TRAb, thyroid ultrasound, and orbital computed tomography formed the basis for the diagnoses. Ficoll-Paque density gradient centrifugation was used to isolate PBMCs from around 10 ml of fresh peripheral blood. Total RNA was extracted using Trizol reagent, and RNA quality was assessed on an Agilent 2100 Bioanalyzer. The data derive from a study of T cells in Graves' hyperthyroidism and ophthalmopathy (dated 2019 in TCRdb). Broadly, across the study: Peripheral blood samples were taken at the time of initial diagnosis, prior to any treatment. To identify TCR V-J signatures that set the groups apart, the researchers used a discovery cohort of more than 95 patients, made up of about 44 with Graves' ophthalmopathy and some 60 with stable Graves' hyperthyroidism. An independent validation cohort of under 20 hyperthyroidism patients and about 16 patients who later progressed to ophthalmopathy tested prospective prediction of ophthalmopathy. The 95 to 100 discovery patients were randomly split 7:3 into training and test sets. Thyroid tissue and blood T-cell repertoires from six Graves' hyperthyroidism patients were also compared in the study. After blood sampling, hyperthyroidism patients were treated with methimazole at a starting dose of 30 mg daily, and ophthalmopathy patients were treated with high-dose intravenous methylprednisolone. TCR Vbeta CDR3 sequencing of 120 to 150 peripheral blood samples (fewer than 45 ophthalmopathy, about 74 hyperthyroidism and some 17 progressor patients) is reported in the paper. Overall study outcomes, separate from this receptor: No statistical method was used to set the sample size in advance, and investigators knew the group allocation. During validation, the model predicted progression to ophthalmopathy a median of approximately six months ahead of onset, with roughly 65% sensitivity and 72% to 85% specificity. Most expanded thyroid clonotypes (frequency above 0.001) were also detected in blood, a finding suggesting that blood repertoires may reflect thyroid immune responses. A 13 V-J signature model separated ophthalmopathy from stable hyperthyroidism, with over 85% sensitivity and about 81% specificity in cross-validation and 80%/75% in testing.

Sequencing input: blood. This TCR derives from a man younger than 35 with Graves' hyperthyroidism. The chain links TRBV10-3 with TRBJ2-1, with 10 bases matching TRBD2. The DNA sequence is TGTGCCATCAGTGAGCAAGCGGGAGGGGGCGGGGAGCAGTTCTTC. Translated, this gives CAISEQAGGGGEQFF.